This TCR beta chain was found in a study of shared clonotypes between healthy human individuals. The data were produced by immunoSEQ multiplex PCR, yet TCRdb's version contains in-frame clones alone and is incomplete. The data contain about 580,000 clones, 95% to 98% of them singletons. CD8 cells regarded as naive lacked CD45RO, were positively chosen for CCR7, and omitted terminally differentiated effector memory CD45RA+ cells. CDR1 is SGHAT and CDR2 is FQNNGV in the germline V gene. CDR3 length: 15 amino acids. Trimming took 4 bases from V and 5 from J; bases not matched to a gene: 11. This clonotype was obtained from a man under 40 in good health. Sequencing input: naive CD8+ T cells sorted from blood. The rearrangement uses TRBV11-2 and TRBJ2-7, with 7 bases lining up with TRBD1. The CDR3 DNA reads TGTGCCAGCAGCTCCCCCGCGACAGGGTTAGACGAGCAGTACTTC. Protein product: CASSSPATGLDEQYF.